The 18 T cell receptor beta chains below come from one sample, sequenced in a study of blood T cell repertoires in COVID-19. Profiled with immunoSEQ multiplex PCR; TCRdb holds only in-frame clones, not every one. The sample gives about 160,000 clones, around 85% of which show up once; 11% is in the top ten. Sequencing was done on a sample of peripheral blood. The receptors shown here come from a man aged 55 to 70 with active or convalescent COVID-19.

The chain recombines TRBV28 with TRBJ2-2; 7 bases match TRBD2. J gave up 6 bases and V 7 bases, and 11 bases lay outside the gene matches. The germline V gene encodes CDR1 MDHEN and CDR2 SYDVKM. CDR3 length equals 15 residues. The CDR3 nucleotides are TGTGCCAGCACCCGCCGGGGGGTTCTGTCCGGGGAGCTGTTTTTT. Its protein product is CASTRRGVLSGELFF.

The chain uses TRBV3-1 (or the pseudogene TRBV3-2) and TRBJ2-2, with TRBD1 identical over 7 bases. The CDR3 covers 17 residues. Germline V gene lookup returns CDR1 LGHDT and CDR2 YNNKEL (reference sequence). Trimming at V came to 3 bases and at J to 3 bases, leaving 10 bases not matched to a gene. In nucleotides, the CDR3 is TGTGCCAGCAGCCACTCGACAGGGCGAACCGACACCGGGGAGCTGTTTTTT. It translates to CASSHSTGRTDTGELFF.

The V call is TRBV11-3, the J call TRBJ2-3; 8 bases fit TRBD2. J was trimmed by 4 bases and V by 1 base; bases with no gene match: 7. This CDR3 comprises 16 residues. CDR1 and CDR2 from the germline V gene are SGHNT and YENEEA. The CDR3 DNA follows: TGTGCCAGCAGCTTAGGTGCCGGGGGGGCTCCAGATACGCAGTATTTT. The encoded protein is CASSLGAGGAPDTQYF.

The CDR3 nucleotides are TGCGCCAGCAGGACAGGGGGTAAAACCGGGGAGCTGTTTTTT. Translated: CASRTGGKTGELFF. V and J are TRBV5-1 and TRBJ2-2; TRBD1 agrees at 9 bases. Unmatched junction bases numbered 4, after V lost 5 bases and J lost 5 bases. The CDR3 contains 14 residues. Germline CDR1 reads SGHRS; CDR2 reads YFSETQ.

CDR3 residues: CASSPTGQYEQYF. The CDR3 region has the DNA TGTGCCAGCTCACCAACGGGACAGTACGAGCAGTACTTC. The gene calls are TRBV18 and TRBJ2-7; 7 nucleotides align to TRBD1. CDR3 length: 13 amino acids. Germline V CDR1 and CDR2: KGHSH, LQKENI. V shed 2 bases and J 4 bases; nucleotides not matched to a gene: 2.

V is TRBV4-1 and J is TRBJ1-6; 9 bases map to TRBD1. CDR3 size: 16 residues. Germline V gene lookup returns CDR1 MGHRA and CDR2 YSYEKL. V lost 2 bases, J lost 8 bases, and 7 bases stayed unmatched. The CDR3 spells CASSQRLTGGDSPLHF. Written as DNA, the CDR3 is TGCGCCAGCAGCCAACGCCTAACAGGGGGCGATTCACCCCTCCACTTT.

The chain employs TRBV7-2 and TRBJ2-5; 7 bases fit TRBD1. The ends lost 5 bases at V and 4 bases at J; junction bases unmatched: 4. CDR3 size: 13 residues. Germline CDR1 and CDR2: SGHTA and FQGNSA. CDR3 DNA: TGTGCCAGCAGCAGGGACAGAGGAGAGACCCAGTACTTC. Translated: CASSRDRGETQYF.

J is TRBJ2-6 and V is TRBV21-1; TRBD1 was called by the table and not checked on the DNA. TRBV21-1 is a pseudogene segment. The CDR3 extends over 19 amino acids. The CDR3 DNA reads as TGTGCCAGAAGGACGAATGGACACGATTTTACCTCTGGGGCCAACGTCCTGACTTTC. Its translation is CARRTNGHDFTSGANVLTF.

The chain uses TRBV5-4 and TRBJ2-7; perhaps TRBD2 as D (6 bases). V was cut by 1 base and J by 1 base, with 9 bases left in between. Germline V gene data show CDR1 as SGHNT and CDR2 as YYREEE (reference sequence). The CDR3 length is 14 residues. CDR3 protein: CASSLTSTSYEQYF. In DNA, the CDR3 is TGTGCCAGCAGCTTGACTAGCACTTCCTACGAGCAGTACTTC.

This chain links TRBV13 with TRBJ1-6; D remains ambiguous. The V gene's germline CDR1 is PRHDT and CDR2 FYEKMQ (reference sequence). The ends were cut back, 5 bases at V and 6 bases at J, with 14 bases in the middle. The CDR3 totals 15 residues. DNA for the CDR3: TGTGCCAGCAGCCTAAGCGGACGGTTTAATTCACCCCTCCACTTT. It specifies CASSLSGRFNSPLHF.

The chain combines TRBV6-4 with TRBJ2-3; TRBD2 matches at 10 bases. Looked up from germline, CDR1 is MRHNA and CDR2 is SNTAGT. V lost 8 bases, J lost 2 bases, and 4 bases stayed unmatched. The length of the CDR3 is 14 residues. CDR3 loop: CASSGTSDTDTQYF. In DNA form, the CDR3 reads TGTGCCAGCTCCGGGACTAGCGACACAGATACGCAGTATTTT.

With respect to this clone: Other nucleotide sequences from this sample produce the same CDR3. The rearrangement links TRBV28 to TRBJ1-1; D is ambiguous. Germline-derived CDR1 and CDR2 are MDHEN and SYDVKM. With 6 bases removed from V and 1 base from J, the gap between germline ends came to 9 bases. The CDR3 consists of 13 residues. The CDR3 sequence is CASSPTPNTEAFF. CDR3 nucleotide sequence: TGTGCCAGCAGCCCCACACCGAACACTGAAGCTTTCTTT.

V and J are TRBV11-2 and TRBJ1-6; 7 bases are shared with TRBD1. The CDR3 spans 12 residues. The germline V gene has CDR1 SGHAT and CDR2 FQNNGV. V shed 5 bases and J 9 bases; nucleotides not matched to a gene: 1. CDR3 protein: CASSRDSSPLHF. The CDR3 DNA is TGTGCCAGCAGCCGGGACAGTTCACCCCTCCACTTT.

This clone appeared a few times. The chain couples TRBV3-1 (or the pseudogene TRBV3-2) to TRBJ1-4; D unresolved. Germline V gene sequence: CDR1 LGHDT, CDR2 YNNKEL (reference sequence). The CDR3 has 15 amino acids. Trimming stripped 0 bases from V and 5 bases from J, with 10 bases between. This CDR3 is CASSQDSAGNEKLFF. The CDR3 coding sequence is TGTGCCAGCAGCCAAGATTCCGCGGGGAATGAAAAACTGTTTTTT.

The CDR3 is CASSQTGGIDEQYF. Written as DNA, the CDR3 is TGTGCCAGTAGCCAGACAGGGGGGATCGACGAGCAGTACTTC. This rearrangement joins TRBV19 to TRBJ2-7; 9 positions agree with TRBD1. The germline V gene encodes CDR1 LNHDA and CDR2 SQIVND (reference sequence). The V segment lost 6 bases and the J segment 5 bases; nucleotides outside the gene matches: 8. The length of the CDR3 is 14 residues.

J is TRBJ2-7 and V is TRBV19; no definite D call. Trimming shortened V by 1 base and J by 0 bases, and 7 bases separated the two germline ends. This CDR3 is 14 amino acids long. The germline CDR1 and CDR2 sequences are LNHDA and SQIVND (reference sequence). CDR3 sequence reads: CASSIVHSSYEQYF. Here the CDR3 DNA reads TGTGCCAGTAGTATAGTGCACAGCTCCTACGAGCAGTACTTC.

The V gene is TRBV5-6, the J gene TRBJ1-3; D is uncertain. The ends were cut back, 1 base at V and 4 bases at J, with 9 bases in the middle. The CDR3 is 14 residues long. Germline V lookup: CDR1 SGHDT, CDR2 YYEEEE. The CDR3 spells CASSLFGEGNTIYF. CDR3 bases: TGTGCCAGCAGCTTGTTTGGGGAGGGAAACACCATATATTTT.

The chain couples TRBV18 to TRBJ2-2; D ambiguous. The CDR3 is made up of 16 amino acids. Looked up from germline, CDR1 is KGHSH and CDR2 is LQKENI. V was shortened by 3 bases and J by 0 bases, with 11 bases between the two germline ends. The CDR3 here is CASSPKNRANTGELFF. The CDR3 DNA sequence: TGTGCCAGCTCACCCAAAAACAGAGCGAACACCGGGGAGCTGTTTTTT. Using reference TRBV18 and TRBJ2-2 for the parts outside the CDR3, the full variable domain is NAGVMQNPRHLVRRRGQEARLRCSPMKGHSHVYWYRQLPEEGLKFMVYLQKENIIDESGMPKERFSAEFPKEGPSILRIQQVVRGDSAAYFCASSPKNRANTGELFFGEGSRLTVL.